The T cell receptor beta chain under discussion was sequenced for a study of blood T cells in healthy people across ages (dated by TCRdb to the mid-2010s). Regarding the complete study: In model experiments, template switching captured roughly one uniquely barcoded TCR beta cDNA molecule for every two T cells. Donors of different ages were randomly distributed across sequencing lanes to avoid experimental bias. Donors were grouped into four age groups: young (average approximately 16 years), middle-aged (39), aged (around 62) and long-lived (about 82). To track age-related changes in TCR beta repertoire diversity, the study relied on deep sequencing normalized with unique cDNA molecular identifiers. The study analyzed two additional independent replicas of 1 million unique cDNA reads from the same blood draw for two donors, one aged 18 to 29 and one aged 80 or older. Results the study describes overall, beyond this receptor: Conclusive comparison of naive and antigen-experienced compartments was prevented by the profiling of bulk unsorted PBMCs. Estimates of total diversity based on one million sequenced T cells were considered lower bounds and underestimates. Compared with the aged group, the long-lived group had more naive CD4+ T cells, fewer expanded clones and increased TCR diversity, suggesting age selection. Observed TCR beta diversity per million T cells fell roughly linearly with age, and a significant reduction was already apparent by age roughly 40. Because the CMV infection status of the donors was unknown, age-related changes in expanded clonotypes may potentially have been confounded. There was a strong correlation between observed TCR beta diversity and the percentage of naive T cells measured by flow cytometry.

Measured from the cysteine to the phenylalanine, the CDR3 is 12 residues long. CDR3 DNA only is kept here, 36 bases in frame from base 1. A distance of 3 bases separates the germline ends of V and J, which lose 4 bases and 3 bases respectively. The germline V gene yields KGHDR for CDR1 and SFDVKD for CDR2. The roughly 42 donors, aged about 6 to 95 years, were systemically healthy Caucasian individuals from Russia. Each donor gave roughly 9.5 milliliters of peripheral blood, collected into EDTA-treated Vacutainer tubes. Ficoll-Paque density-gradient centrifugation was used to isolate PBMCs, with at least 6.5 million per sample. Total RNA, at least 6 micrograms per sample, was extracted from PBMCs with Trizol reagent. The percentages of naive CD45RAhigh/CD27high T cells were determined by flow cytometry on a PBMC aliquot from every donor. The library was made by 5' RACE. Sequencing was carried out with an Illumina HiSeq 2500. The second PCR ran for about 7 to 11 cycles and used a J-beta primer mix along with a sample-barcoded 5' primer. Each TCR beta cDNA molecule received a unique molecular identifier from a template-switch 5' adaptor carrying 12 random nucleotides. At least 3 million CDR3-containing paired-end reads were obtained from each sample. First-strand cDNA synthesis was performed from all RNA using the Mint cDNA synthesis kit, with priming by a TRBC-specific oligonucleotide. Following uracil-DNA glycosylase treatment, all cDNA underwent a first 18-cycle PCR with the universal primers M1SS and BC2_uni_R. In the source study's methods: For normalization, 1 million high-quality reads, each with a distinct molecular identifier, were randomly selected from each sample. Instead of being binned into consensus sequences, reads with shared molecular identifiers were discarded. CDR3 identification, clonotype clustering and error correction used MiTCR with a Q25 quality threshold and the strictest error-elimination algorithm. A nonparametric unseen species model using Euler transformation provided a lower-bound estimate of total TCR beta diversity. TCRdb ran its own pipeline on the public reads, namely fastp trimming at Q25 and MiXCR clone calling, and kept in-frame beta chains. Identical CDR3 protein sequences are pooled into one entry, listed with their most common genes and DNA. What appears here as the V and J calls and clone size reflects TCRdb's work, not the paper's. Across this sample there are roughly 730,000 distinct CDR3 sequences, with approximately 53% seen only once. The top ten hold 20% to 30% of the sample.

As for this clonotype: Its antigen has not been determined. No base quality values were provided; no much bigger clone lies one nucleotide off.

The receptor was isolated from a man aged 40-55 years in good health. Rearrangement joined TRBV24-1 to TRBJ2-1, with the D gene too uncertain to name. Sequenced input: blood. CDR3 region: CATSDDYNEQFF. The nucleotides read TGTGCCACCAGTGACGACTACAATGAGCAGTTCTTC.